This record looks at one TCR beta chain sequence and its context. The target antigen is unknown. This sample stems from a study of cytomegalovirus exposure and HLA in healthy donors. Whole-study context: Among about 200 million T cells, an earlier analysis found around 100 million unique TCR beta sequences. Study findings and constraints: A later analysis showed HLA-associated TCR beta chains outstripping equally common others in clonal expansion.

PCR primers comprised 60 Vbeta and 13 Jbeta primers. Assay used: immunoSEQ multiplex PCR; TCRdb lists only in-frame clones, some missing. Here the sample spans about 200,000 clones, 82% being singletons. The sample was PBMCs. This clonotype originated in a boy aged 2 to 9 in good health and CMV-seronegative.

CDR3 sequence reads: CASTPDRPLYNEQFF. CDR3 DNA: TGTGCCAGCACACCGGACAGGCCGCTCTACAATGAGCAGTTCTTC. This chain connects TRBV6-1 to TRBJ2-1; 7 bases line up with TRBD1. The V segment lost 7 bases and the J segment 3 bases; nucleotides outside the gene matches: 9. CDR3 length: 15 residues. Per the germline V gene, CDR1 is MNHNS and CDR2 is SASEGT.